These 22 T cell receptor beta chains were all obtained from the same sample, sequenced in a study of T cells in localized non-small cell lung cancer. Sequencing used immunoSEQ multiplex PCR; TCRdb keeps in-frame clones, though not all of them. The sample records 35,000 to 40,000 clones, approximately 80% being singletons. The sample was peripheral blood, taken before any cancer treatment. Receptor source: a male donor at least 60 years old with stage III squamous cell lung carcinoma.

The CDR3 loop reads CASSESVYTQYF. Here the CDR3 DNA reads TGTGCCAGCAGCGAGTCTGTATACACGCAGTATTTT. The chain uses TRBV2 and TRBJ2-3; D call uncertain. CDR1 is SNHLY and CDR2 is FYNNEI in the germline V gene. The CDR3 runs to 12 residues. Trimming cost V 6 bases and J 9 bases, with 13 bases left between them.

The CDR3 DNA reads as TGTGCCAGTAGTATAGTTCGGGGAAAACTGTTTTTT. Translation gives CASSIVRGKLFF. J is TRBJ1-4 and V is TRBV19, with no clear D. CDR3 length equals 12 residues. The ends were cut back, 1 base at V and 10 bases at J, with 7 bases in the middle. The germline V gene encodes CDR1 LNHDA and CDR2 SQIVND (reference sequence).

The CDR3 DNA reads as TGTGCCAGCAGTGGGGACAGGGTAAATCAGCCCCAGCATTTT. This gives the protein CASSGDRVNQPQHF. This rearrangement joins TRBV2 to TRBJ1-5; 9 bases align to TRBD1. V shed 4 bases, J shed 4 bases, and the junction held 2 bases outside the gene matches. The CDR3 runs to 14 residues. Germline V gene lookup returns CDR1 SNHLY and CDR2 FYNNEI. The full variable domain, its missing parts supplied by reference TRBV2 and TRBJ1-5, is EPEVTQTPSHQVTQMGQEVILRCVPISNHLYFYWYRQILGQKVEFLVSFYNNEISEKSEIFDDQFSVERPDGSNFTLKIRSTKLEDSAMYFCASSGDRVNQPQHFGDGTRLSIL.

The V gene is TRBV21-1, the J gene TRBJ1-4. TRBV21-1 is an annotated pseudogene. This CDR3 comprises 15 residues. For the CDR3, the DNA is TGTGCCAGCAGCAAGGCGGGGGGAACGAGTGAAAAACTGTTTTTT. Protein product: CASSKAGGTSEKLFF.

The V gene is TRBV15, the J gene TRBJ2-4, with D unclear. The V and J ends lost 0 bases and 0 bases respectively, with 12 bases between them. Germline V gene data show CDR1 as LNHNV and CDR2 as YYDKDF (reference sequence). The CDR3 spans 17 residues. The CDR3 DNA is TGTGCCACCAGCAGAGATCGGACCCTCTTAGCCAAAAACATTCAGTACTTC. Encoded protein: CATSRDRTLLAKNIQYF.

The gene calls are TRBV19 and TRBJ1-2; the D gene is possibly TRBD1 (5 bases). Germline V CDR1 and CDR2: LNHDA, SQIVND (reference sequence). The CDR3 has 14 residues. V was trimmed by 3 bases and J by 1 base, leaving 9 bases between them. CDR3 coding DNA: TGTGCCAGTAGTATTGAGCAGGGTAACTATGGCTACACCTTC. Translation: CASSIEQGNYGYTF. Combining the CDR3 with reference TRBV19 and TRBJ1-2 gives the whole variable domain DGGITQSPKYLFRKEGQNVTLSCEQNLNHDAMYWYRQDPGQGLRLIYYSQIVNDFQKGDIAEGYSVSREKKESFPLTVTSAQKNPTAFYLCASSIEQGNYGYTFGSGTRLTVV.

This CDR3 reads CASSEQAANQPQHF. CDR3 DNA: TGTGCCAGCAGCGAACAAGCGGCGAATCAGCCCCAGCATTTT. V is TRBV9 and J is TRBJ1-5; D gene uncertain. The CDR3 is 14 amino acids. Germline CDR1 is SGDLS and CDR2 is YYNGEE. V was trimmed by 3 bases and J by 4 bases, leaving 11 bases between them.

The chain couples TRBV6-1 to TRBJ2-3, with D possibly TRBD1 on 6 matching bases. CDR1 is MNHNS and CDR2 is SASEGT in the germline V gene. The CDR3 is 14 residues long. Trimming took off 6 bases at V and 1 base at J, with 11 bases between the two ends. The CDR3 DNA reads TGTGCCAGCAGGGCAGGGGCAGGCACAGATACGCAGTATTTT. Translation: CASRAGAGTDTQYF.

The chain links TRBV15 to TRBJ2-3, with a possible D match to TRBD2 (6 bases). The CDR3 runs to 14 residues. Trimming cost V 8 bases and J 2 bases, with 14 bases left between them. Germline V gene lookup returns CDR1 LNHNV and CDR2 YYDKDF (reference sequence). The DNA of the CDR3 is TGTGCCACCGCCGGAGCGGGTCCCACAGATACGCAGTATTTT. Translating it yields CATAGAGPTDTQYF. The variable domain in full, completed from reference TRBV15 and TRBJ2-3, reads DAMVIQNPRYQVTQFGKPVTLSCSQTLNHNVMYWYQQKSSQAPKLLFHYYDKDFNNEADTPDNFQSRRPNTSFCFLDIRSPGLGDTAMYLCATAGAGPTDTQYFGPGTRLTVL.

The rearrangement uses TRBV5-1 and TRBJ2-3; the match to TRBD1 covers 8 bases. The V gene's germline CDR1 is SGHRS and CDR2 YFSETQ. CDR3 length equals 15 residues. V was clipped by 4 bases and J by 4 bases; unmatched bases: 8. The CDR3 here is CASSRSGQGSDTQYF. The CDR3 DNA sequence: TGCGCCAGCAGCAGAAGCGGACAGGGATCAGATACGCAGTATTTT.

The chain joins TRBV25-1 to TRBJ1-6, with unresolved D. V gave up 4 bases and J gave up 0 bases, with 7 bases separating them. The CDR3 spans 15 residues. Germline V gene sequence: CDR1 MGHDK, CDR2 SYGVNS. The CDR3 spells CASSATSSYNSPLHF. DNA of the CDR3: TGTGCCAGCAGTGCTACTAGCTCCTATAATTCACCCCTCCACTTT.

In this sample, this clone turned up once. This chain's CDR3 is CASSQHAGYYEQYF. The CDR3 DNA reads TGTGCCAGCAGCCAACATGCAGGGTACTACGAGCAGTACTTC. This chain uses TRBV14 with TRBJ2-7; D is possibly TRBD1 (5 bases). The CDR3 extends over 14 amino acids. Germline lookup yields CDR1 SGHDN and CDR2 FVKESK. The germline V and J ends were trimmed by 2 bases and 3 bases, with 11 bases remaining between them.

The rearrangement joins TRBV29-1 to TRBJ1-2; no clear D gene. The CDR3 totals 11 residues. The V gene's germline CDR1 is SQVTM and CDR2 ANQGSEA. V lost 4 bases to trimming and J lost 0 bases, with 3 bases between them. The CDR3: CSVATNYGYTF. The CDR3 bases are TGCAGCGTTGCCACTAACTATGGCTACACCTTC.

This chain joins TRBV30 and TRBJ2-7; TRBD2 is a possible D gene (6 bases). In germline, CDR1 is GTSNPN, CDR2 SVGIG (reference sequence). The CDR3 length is 16 residues. Trimming cost V 0 bases and J 2 bases, with 17 bases left between them. The DNA for the CDR3 is TGTGCCTGGAGTGTACTCTCGGGACTCCCTACCTACGAGCAGTACTTC. As protein: CAWSVLSGLPTYEQYF.

The chain couples TRBV2 to TRBJ2-1; 9 bases line up with TRBD2. CDR3 size: 15 residues. The ends lost 6 bases at V and 1 base at J; junction bases unmatched: 4. CDR1 SNHLY and CDR2 FYNNEI come from the germline V gene. For the CDR3, the DNA is TGTGCCAGCAGAACGCTAGCGGGGTCCTACAATGAGCAGTTCTTC. Protein: CASRTLAGSYNEQFF.

The chain links TRBV6-1 to TRBJ1-5, with D possibly TRBD1 on 6 matching bases. Deletions cut 4 bases from V and 2 bases from J, with 12 bases between. This CDR3 region has 15 residues. CDR1 is MNHNS, CDR2 SASEGT, per germline. CDR3: CASSGGPGGNQPQHF. Here the CDR3 DNA reads TGTGCCAGCAGTGGTGGTCCAGGGGGCAATCAGCCCCAGCATTTT.

This chain links TRBV19 with TRBJ2-3; D may match TRBD1 or TRBD2 (5 bases each). CDR1 is LNHDA, CDR2 SQIVND, per germline (reference sequence). The V end was cut by 7 bases, the J end by 4 bases, with 21 bases between. This CDR3 spans 16 amino acids. The CDR3 nucleotides read TGTGCCAGTACTTATAGCAGGTCCCGAGGGGCAGATACGCAGTATTTT. Translation: CASTYSRSRGADTQYF.

The chain links TRBV5-1 to TRBJ1-3; 7 bases align to TRBD1. Germline assignment: CDR1 SGHRS and CDR2 YFSETQ. The CDR3 is 17 residues long. V lost 1 base, J lost 0 bases, and 7 bases stayed unmatched. The CDR3 protein is CASSLTGTVVSGNTIYF. The CDR3 DNA sequence: TGCGCCAGCAGCTTGACCGGGACAGTCGTCTCTGGAAACACCATATATTTT.

The chain couples TRBV19 to TRBJ2-3, with a possible D match to TRBD1 (5 bases). V was shortened by 4 bases and J by 2 bases, with 7 bases between the two germline ends. Germline V lookup: CDR1 LNHDA, CDR2 SQIVND (reference sequence). The CDR3 loop spans 13 amino acids. Here the CDR3 DNA reads TGTGCCAGTAGTAAACAGGACACAGATACGCAGTATTTT. It yields the protein CASSKQDTDTQYF.

This clone was counted once. The rearrangement links TRBV2 to TRBJ1-2; no clear D. This CDR3 comprises 13 residues. V gave up 9 bases and J gave up 2 bases, with 13 bases separating them. Germline CDR1 is SNHLY and CDR2 is FYNNEI. The CDR3: CASKGLINYGYTF. The CDR3 region has the DNA TGTGCCAGTAAAGGACTGATAAACTATGGCTACACCTTC. Combining the CDR3 with reference TRBV2 and TRBJ1-2 gives the whole variable domain EPEVTQTPSHQVTQMGQEVILRCVPISNHLYFYWYRQILGQKVEFLVSFYNNEISEKSEIFDDQFSVERPDGSNFTLKIRSTKLEDSAMYFCASKGLINYGYTFGSGTRLTVV.

This rearrangement joins TRBV5-5 to TRBJ1-3, with TRBD1 as a possible D gene (5 bases). Between the trimmed V and J ends, which lost 4 bases and 0 bases, there was a span of 11 bases. The V gene's germline CDR1 is SGHKS and CDR2 YYEKEE (reference sequence). This CDR3 is 15 amino acids long. CDR3 amino acids: CASSTRGVSGNTIYF. The CDR3 coding sequence is TGTGCCAGCAGCACTCGAGGGGTCTCTGGAAACACCATATATTTT.

This chain links TRBV19 with TRBJ2-7, with 11 bases identical to TRBD1. This CDR3 is 14 amino acids long. Trimming removed 4 bases from V and 4 bases from J; junction bases left unmatched: 3. CDR1 and CDR2 from the germline V gene are LNHDA and SQIVND (reference sequence). CDR3 loop: CASSTDRGPYEQYF. CDR3 nucleotides: TGTGCCAGTAGTACGGACAGGGGGCCGTACGAGCAGTACTTC. Full variable domain (remainder filled in from reference TRBV19 and TRBJ2-7): DGGITQSPKYLFRKEGQNVTLSCEQNLNHDAMYWYRQDPGQGLRLIYYSQIVNDFQKGDIAEGYSVSREKKESFPLTVTSAQKNPTAFYLCASSTDRGPYEQYFGPGTRLTVT.